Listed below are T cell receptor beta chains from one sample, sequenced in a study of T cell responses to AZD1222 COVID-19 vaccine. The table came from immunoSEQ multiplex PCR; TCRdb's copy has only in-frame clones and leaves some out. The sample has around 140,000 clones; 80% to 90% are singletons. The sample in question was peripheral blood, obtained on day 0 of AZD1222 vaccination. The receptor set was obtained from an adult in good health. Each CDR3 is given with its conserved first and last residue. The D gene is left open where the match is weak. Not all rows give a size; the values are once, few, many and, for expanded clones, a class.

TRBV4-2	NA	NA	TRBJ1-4	TGTGCCAGCAGCCAAAGGTCAGCCCCGAGGGGACTGTTTTTT	CASSQRSAPRGLFF
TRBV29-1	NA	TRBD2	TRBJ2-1	TGCAGCGTTGCTAGGGCGGGAGGTTGGAATGAGCAGTTCTTC	CSVARAGGWNEQFF
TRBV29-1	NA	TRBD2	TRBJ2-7	TGCAGCGTTGCTTCCCTAGCGGGAGTTCACGAGCAGTACTTC	CSVASLAGVHEQYF
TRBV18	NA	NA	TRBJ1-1	TGTGCCAGCTCACCAAGGGCAGGGAGGGACACTGAAGCTTTCTTT	CASSPRAGRDTEAFF
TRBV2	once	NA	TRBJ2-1	TGTGCCAGCAACTCCCAAAGGAGCTCCTACAATGAGCAGTTCTTC	CASNSQRSSYNEQFF
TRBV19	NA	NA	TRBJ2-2	TGTGCCAGTATGGAACAGGCGCCCGGGGAGCTGTTTTTT	CASMEQAPGELFF
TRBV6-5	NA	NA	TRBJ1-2	TGTGCCAGCAGTTACCGAGACAGGCGTGGCTACACCTTC	CASSYRDRRGYTF
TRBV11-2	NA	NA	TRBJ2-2	TGTGCCAGCAACCAACAGGGATCCGGGGAGCTGTTTTTT	CASNQQGSGELFF
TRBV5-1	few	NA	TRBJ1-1	TGCGCCAGCCATGGAGAGCACACTGAAGCTTTCTTT	CASHGEHTEAFF
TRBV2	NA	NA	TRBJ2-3	TGTGCCAGCAGTGGTATGGGGGGAACAGATACGCAGTATTTT	CASSGMGGTDTQYF
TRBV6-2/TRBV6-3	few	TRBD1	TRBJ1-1	TGTGCCAGCAGTTACGAGCCAGGGGGCCTTAACACTGAAGCTTTCTTT	CASSYEPGGLNTEAFF
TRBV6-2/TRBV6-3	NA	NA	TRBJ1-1	TGTGCCAGCACCCCGGGCAGGACTAACACTGAAGCTTTCTTT	CASTPGRTNTEAFF
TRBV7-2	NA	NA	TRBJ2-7	TGTGCCAGCAGCCCCAACCGGGGGAACGAGCAGTACTTC	CASSPNRGNEQYF
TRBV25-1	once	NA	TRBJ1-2	TGTGCCAGCAGTGGCCATGACTATGGCTACACCTTC	CASSGHDYGYTF
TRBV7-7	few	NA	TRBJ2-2	TGTGCCAGCAGCTCGGCCCCGGGGGGCGTCGGGGAGCTGTTTTTT	CASSSAPGGVGELFF
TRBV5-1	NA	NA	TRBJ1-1	TGCGCCAGCAGCTTGGAGGCCGGGGTCTCTGAAGCTTTCTTT	CASSLEAGVSEAFF
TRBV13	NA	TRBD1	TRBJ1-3	TGTGCCAGCAGCGCGAGCCAGGGGGCGGCTGGAAACACCATATATTTT	CASSASQGAAGNTIYF
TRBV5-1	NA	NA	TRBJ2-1	TGCGCCAGCAGCAGGCCCGGAGGGTCCAATGAGCAGTTCTTC	CASSRPGGSNEQFF
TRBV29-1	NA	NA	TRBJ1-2	TGCAGCGTTGAAGACCCAAATAATGGCTACACCTTC	CSVEDPNNGYTF
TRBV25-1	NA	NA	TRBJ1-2	TGTGCCAGCAGTGGAGGGACGGTCTATGGCTACACCTTC	CASSGGTVYGYTF
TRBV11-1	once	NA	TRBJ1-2	TGTGCCAGCGGAGGCCGGGCTGGGGCGAACTATGGCTACACCTTC	CASGGRAGANYGYTF
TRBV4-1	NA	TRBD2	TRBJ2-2	TGCGCCAGCAGCCAGGGGCCCGGGACTACCCGAACCGGGGAGCTGTTTTTT	CASSQGPGTTRTGELFF
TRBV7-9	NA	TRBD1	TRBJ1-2	TGTGCCAGCAGCTCGACAGGGGACGGCTATGGCTACACCTTC	CASSSTGDGYGYTF
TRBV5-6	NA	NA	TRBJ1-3	TGTGCCAGCAGCCAGGGACAATTCCTCTCTGGAAACACCATATATTTT	CASSQGQFLSGNTIYF
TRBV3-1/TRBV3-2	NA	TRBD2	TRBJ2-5	TGTGCCAGCAGCCAGCTAGCGGGAAAAGAGACCCAGTACTTC	CASSQLAGKETQYF
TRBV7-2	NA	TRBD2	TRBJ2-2	TGTGCCAGCAGCTTAGTTTATAGCGGGAGTCTGGGGACCGGGGAGCTGTTTTTT	CASSLVYSGSLGTGELFF
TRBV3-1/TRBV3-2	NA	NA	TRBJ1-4	TGTGCCAGCAGCCCTGGATGGGAGGTTGAAAAACTGTTTTTT	CASSPGWEVEKLFF
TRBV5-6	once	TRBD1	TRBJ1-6	TGTGCCAGCAGCGCAGGGGGCCGCATAAACAATAATTCACCCCTCCACTTT	CASSAGGRINNNSPLHF